This T cell receptor (beta chain) is from a study of long-term antiretroviral therapy in people with HIV. Study-level information: First collections came about a decade before the 2015 immediate-ART recommendation.

This clone was seen a handful of times. Its specificity is not known. Version v3.0 of the immunoSEQ assay ran at survey level. Sequencing was designed to cover roughly 40,000-55,000 T-cell genomes in each sample. Sequenced by immunoSEQ multiplex PCR; TCRdb stores in-frame clones only, minus some. Among tens of thousands of clones listed, 75% to 90% were seen once. Whole-study results and caveats: Investigators report no available data on ART adherence, viral resistance or therapy changes.

This CDR3 has 14 residues. Trimming took 5 bases from V and 4 from J, leaving 14 bases between them. CDR1 is LNHDA and CDR2 is SQIVND in the germline V gene (reference sequence). The source of this sequence is a man aged 40-50 years with HIV. The chain has TRBV19 and TRBJ1-2, with a possible D match to TRBD1 (6 bases). Material: unsorted PBMCs, obtained 0.3 years after starting antiretroviral therapy. This chain's CDR3 is CASSVQGTIYGYTF. DNA of the CDR3: TGTGCCAGTAGTGTACAGGGTACCATCTATGGCTACACCTTC.